Listed below are T cell receptor beta chains from one sample, sequenced in a study of T-cell memory formation after mild COVID-19. MiXCR was run by TCRdb on the 5' RACE reads, yielding one entry per CDR3 protein. The table records about 320,000 distinct CDR3 sequences, approximately 14% of them present only once. The sample taken for sequencing was PBMCs or a T cell subset sorted from them (not recorded which). All receptors derive from a man between 18 and 29 years old who had mild COVID-19 (a few samples of this study predate the infection). Cell type and time point are not known. Each CDR3 is given with its conserved first and last residue. The D gene is left open where the match is weak. Size is omitted from some rows. Given values are once, few, many or a class for expanded clones.

V,size,length,J,D,CDR3,DNA
TRBV9,.,13,TRBJ1-1,.,CASSVGERREAFF,TGTGCCAGCAGCGTGGGAGAACGTAGGGAAGCTTTCTTT
TRBV18,.,16,TRBJ1-2,TRBD1,CASSLTTGQGVYGYTF,TGTGCCAGCTCACTGACCACGGGACAGGGCGTCTATGGCTACACCTTC
TRBV7-2,few,13,TRBJ1-2,TRBD1,CASSFDRAYGYTF,TGTGCCAGCAGCTTTGACAGGGCCTATGGCTACACCTTC
TRBV5-1,few,15,TRBJ2-5,TRBD1,CASKAQGARQETQYF,TGCGCCAGCAAGGCACAGGGGGCAAGGCAAGAGACCCAGTACTTC
TRBV5-1,.,15,TRBJ1-1,.,CASSLVAGARTEAFF,TGCGCCAGCAGCTTGGTCGCGGGGGCGCGTACTGAAGCTTTCTTT
TRBV6-5,.,16,TRBJ2-2,TRBD1,CASSTLRTGLTGELFF,TGTGCCAGCAGTACCCTGAGGACAGGGCTCACCGGGGAGCTGTTTTTT
TRBV27,.,13,TRBJ1-5,.,CASSLGSAQPQHF,TGTGCCAGCAGTTTAGGCAGTGCTCAGCCCCAGCATTTT
TRBV6-2/TRBV6-3,.,13,TRBJ1-5,.,CASSPRVTQPQHF,TGTGCCAGCAGCCCCAGGGTCACCCAGCCCCAGCATTTT
TRBV12-3/TRBV12-4,.,14,TRBJ1-2,.,CASSFSRSNYGYTF,TGTGCCAGCAGTTTCAGCAGGTCTAACTATGGCTACACCTTC
TRBV7-9,.,15,TRBJ1-1,.,CASSRGESLNTEAFF,TGTGCCAGCAGCCGGGGGGAGAGTTTGAACACTGAAGCTTTCTTT
TRBV4-1,.,14,TRBJ2-7,TRBD1,CASSHGTGKGEQYF,TGCGCCAGCAGCCACGGGACAGGGAAGGGCGAGCAGTACTTC
TRBV2,few,15,TRBJ1-2,.,CASSEGPRPNYGYTF,TGTGCCAGCAGTGAAGGGCCAAGACCTAACTATGGCTACACCTTC
TRBV6-6,.,11,TRBJ1-1,.,CASTYNTEAFF,TGTGCCAGCACGTATAACACTGAAGCTTTCTTT
TRBV25-1,few,15,TRBJ1-2,TRBD1,CASSDSTGRIYGYTF,TGTGCCAGCAGTGACTCGACAGGGCGGATCTATGGCTACACCTTC
TRBV4-2,few,14,TRBJ2-1,.,CASSQGFRGNEQFF,TGTGCCAGCAGCCAGGGGTTTCGGGGGAATGAGCAGTTCTTC
TRBV18,few,13,TRBJ2-5,.,CASFRQSQETQYF,TGTGCCAGCTTTAGACAGTCCCAAGAGACCCAGTACTTC
TRBV7-2,.,16,TRBJ2-2,.,CASSLAGGMNTGELFF,TGTGCCAGCAGCTTAGCCGGGGGCATGAACACCGGGGAGCTGTTTTTT
TRBV24-1,.,18,TRBJ2-3,TRBD1,CATSDSIPGQGLTDTQYF,TGTGCCACCAGTGATTCGATCCCGGGACAGGGATTGACAGATACGCAGTATTTT
TRBV11-3,few,15,TRBJ2-1,TRBD2,CASSPQRGSYNEQFF,TGTGCCAGCAGCCCACAGCGGGGGAGTTACAATGAGCAGTTCTTC
TRBV29-1,.,11,TRBJ1-1,.,CSVGKNTEAFF,TGCAGCGTTGGTAAGAACACTGAAGCTTTCTTT
TRBV7-3,few,14,TRBJ1-2,TRBD1,CASSLDRDHYGYTF,TGTGCCAGCAGCTTAGACAGGGATCACTATGGCTACACCTTC
TRBV5-6,few,15,TRBJ2-2,.,CASIGYGANTGELFF,TGTGCCAGCATCGGGTACGGTGCGAACACCGGGGAGCTGTTTTTT
TRBV6-5,.,12,TRBJ1-2,.,CASSYLGDGYTF,TGTGCCAGCAGTTACCTCGGGGACGGCTACACCTTC
TRBV7-2,.,18,TRBJ2-1,TRBD2,CASSLARTGGRSYNEQFF,TGTGCCAGCAGCTTAGCGCGAACGGGGGGGCGTAGTTACAATGAGCAGTTCTTC
TRBV2,.,14,TRBJ1-5,.,CASSVEGGFQPQHF,TGTGCCAGCAGCGTGGAGGGGGGTTTCCAGCCCCAGCATTTT
TRBV2,.,15,TRBJ2-3,.,CASTGRLLVSDTQYF,TGTGCCAGCACAGGAAGACTCCTCGTCTCGGATACGCAGTATTTT
TRBV20-1,few,13,TRBJ2-1,.,CSTSGPGYNEQFF,TGCAGTACCTCGGGGCCGGGATACAATGAGCAGTTCTTC
TRBV9,few,15,TRBJ1-2,.,CASSAEDPANYGYTF,TGTGCCAGCAGCGCCGAGGACCCAGCTAACTATGGCTACACCTTC
TRBV1,.,13,TRBJ2-2,.,CTSTYRGSGELFF,TGCACCAGCACCTACAGGGGTTCCGGGGAGCTGTTTTTT
TRBV27,.,14,TRBJ2-3,.,CASSLVIAGDTQYF,TGTGCCAGCAGTTTGGTAATAGCTGGAGATACGCAGTATTTT
TRBV5-1,.,17,TRBJ2-1,.,CASSLEPGVGVGHEQFF,TGCGCCAGCAGCTTGGAGCCAGGGGTTGGAGTGGGACATGAGCAGTTCTTC
TRBV2,.,14,TRBJ2-3,.,CASSGPSRTDTQYF,TGTGCCAGCAGCGGCCCGTCACGCACAGATACGCAGTATTTT
TRBV7-6,many,14,TRBJ2-3,.,CASSLGASQDTQYF,TGTGCCAGCAGCTTAGGGGCTAGTCAAGATACGCAGTATTTT
TRBV29-1,few,13,TRBJ2-1,.,CSVEVQGRDEQFF,TGCAGCGTTGAAGTTCAGGGTAGGGATGAGCAGTTCTTC
TRBV12-3/TRBV12-4,few,17,TRBJ2-2,TRBD1,CASSPWTGEGLTGELFF,TGTGCCAGCAGCCCCTGGACAGGGGAGGGCCTCACCGGGGAGCTGTTTTTT
TRBV29-1,.,11,TRBJ2-7,.,CSVADAYEQYF,TGCAGCGTTGCGGACGCCTACGAGCAGTACTTC
TRBV5-5,many,16,TRBJ2-3,TRBD2,CASSLTRDYLYDTQYF,TGTGCCAGCAGCCTGACCCGGGACTACCTTTACGATACGCAGTATTTT
TRBV4-2,few,15,TRBJ1-5,.,CASSPSGQEDQPQHF,TGTGCCAGCAGCCCCTCGGGGCAGGAGGATCAGCCCCAGCATTTT